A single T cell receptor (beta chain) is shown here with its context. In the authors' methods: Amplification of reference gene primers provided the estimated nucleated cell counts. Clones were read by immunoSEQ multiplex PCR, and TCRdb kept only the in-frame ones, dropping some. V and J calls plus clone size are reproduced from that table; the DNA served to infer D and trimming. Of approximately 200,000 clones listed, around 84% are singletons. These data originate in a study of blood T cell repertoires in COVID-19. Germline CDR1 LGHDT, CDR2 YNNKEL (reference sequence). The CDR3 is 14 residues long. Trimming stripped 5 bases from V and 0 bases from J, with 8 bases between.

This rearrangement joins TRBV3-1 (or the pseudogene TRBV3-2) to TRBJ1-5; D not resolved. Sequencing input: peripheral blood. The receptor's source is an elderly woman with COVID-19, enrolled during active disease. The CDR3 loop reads CASSEGHSNQPQHF. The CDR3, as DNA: TGTGCCAGCAGCGAAGGGCATAGCAATCAGCCCCAGCATTTT.